This T cell receptor beta chain was captured by sequencing in a study of blood T cells in healthy people across ages. Per the germline V gene, CDR1 is MNHEY and CDR2 is SMNVEV (reference sequence). CDR3 size: 12 residues. This clonotype was found a few times. Its antigen remains unidentified. This may arise from a read error, as a much more abundant clone is one base away. Combining a sample-barcoded 5' primer with a J-beta primer mix, a second PCR ran for about 6 to 11 cycles. A template-switch adaptor with 12 random nucleotides tagged each cDNA molecule. All samples gave at least 2.5 million CDR3-containing paired-end reads. TCRdb analysed the 5' RACE reads with MiXCR anew, one entry per CDR3 protein. The table shows 600,000 or so distinct CDR3 sequences, with less than 35% occurring only once. Regarding the study as a whole: The authors considered diversity estimates from one million T cells to be underestimates. More naive CD4+ cells and higher diversity were found in long-lived than in aged donors.

The sequence came from an elderly woman in good health. The chain uses TRBV27 and TRBJ2-5; TRBD1 matches 7 bases. TRBJ2-7 matches the DNA end more closely, so the J call is doubtful. Material: blood. In DNA form, the CDR3 reads TGTGCCAGCAGGACAGGGTGCCACGAGCAGTACTTC. Its protein is CASRTGCHEQYF.